A selection of T cell receptor beta chains follows, all from one sample in a study of metastatic and nonmetastatic thyroid tumors. TCRdb called clones again from the PCR reads with MiXCR. The top ten hold approximately 23% of the sample, which has 43,000 or so clones, about 15% seen once. Sequencing was performed on blood. The receptor source for this set is a female donor with papillary thyroid cancer or a benign thyroid nodule (not recorded which). Some clones in this sample may be carry-over from other donors' samples. CDR3s include the opening cysteine and the closing phenylalanine or tryptophan. A D gene is named only where the DNA matches it firmly. The listing skips clone size in some rows; elsewhere it reads once, few, many or a size class.

clone_size	v_call	d_call	j_call	cdr3_aa	cdr3_nt
many	TRBV2	TRBD2	TRBJ2-7	CASSVLLAGGHYEQYF	TGTGCCAGCAGTGTCCTACTAGCGGGAGGTCACTACGAGCAGTACTTC
NA	TRBV6-1	TRBD1	TRBJ1-5	CASSELPGQGNQHQHF	TGTGCCAGCAGTGAGTTACCGGGACAGGGCAATCAGCACCAGCATTTT
many	TRBV3-1	NA	TRBJ2-5	CASSQTSDGETQYF	TGTGCCAGCAGCCAAACTTCAGACGGAGAGACCCAGTACTTC
many	TRBV24-1	NA	TRBJ2-1	CATRGSGHNEQFF	TGTGCCACCCGGGGTAGCGGACACAATGAGCAGTTCTTC
NA	TRBV19	TRBD1	TRBJ1-2	CASTIETGRRNYGYTF	TGTGCCAGTACTATAGAGACAGGGAGGAGAAACTATGGCTACACCTTC
many	TRBV11-1	NA	TRBJ2-1	CASSLGPDQRVNEQFF	TGTGCCAGCAGCTTAGGCCCAGACCAGAGGGTCAATGAGCAGTTCTTC
many	TRBV20-1	NA	TRBJ1-2	CSARPLTPAGYTF	TGCAGTGCCCGGCCCCTAACGCCGGCGGGCTACACCTTC
many	TRBV28	TRBD2	TRBJ2-3	CASSGGLAGERYSDTQYF	TGTGCCAGCAGTGGAGGACTAGCGGGAGAGAGGTATAGCGATACGCAGTATTTT
many	TRBV20-1	TRBD2	TRBJ2-1	CSEGPSAGGGNEQFF	TGCAGTGAAGGACCCTCGGCGGGAGGGGGCAATGAGCAGTTCTTC
NA	TRBV6-1	NA	TRBJ2-3	CAISFGGTTGTQYF	TGTGCCATCTCCTTCGGCGGGACAACAGGTACGCAGTATTTT
NA	TRBV12-3/TRBV12-4	NA	TRBJ1-1	CARYKEVNTEAFF	TGTGCCAGATATAAAGAGGTGAACACTGAAGCTTTCTTT
few	TRBV29-1	TRBD2	TRBJ2-3	CSVGAGGGAQDTQYF	TGCAGCGTTGGAGCGGGAGGGGGGGCACAAGATACGCAGTATTTT
NA	TRBV7-6	NA	TRBJ2-5	CASRPAQGGQETQYF	TGTGCCAGCAGACCAGCCCAGGGGGGACAAGAGACCCAGTACTTC
many	TRBV20-1	NA	TRBJ1-2	CSASMGRSTYGYTF	TGCAGTGCTAGTATGGGGCGGAGTACTTATGGCTACACCTTC
few	TRBV28	NA	TRBJ1-2	CASSWAILNGYTF	TGTGCCAGCAGTTGGGCTATTCTAAATGGCTACACCTTC
NA	TRBV7-2	NA	TRBJ2-3	CASSLASGTYTQYF	TGTGCCAGCAGCTTAGCATCAGGCACATATACGCAGTATTTT
NA	TRBV19	NA	TRBJ2-3	CASSSPGTPLCNTQDF	TGTGCCAGTAGTTCCCCCGGGACACCCTTGTGTAATACGCAGGATTTT
many	TRBV6-5	TRBD1	TRBJ2-3	CASSYSGQGTTDTQYF	TGTGCCAGCAGTTACTCGGGACAGGGGACCACAGATACGCAGTATTTT
NA	TRBV7-2	NA	TRBJ2-7	CASSFYPTEHYEQYF	TGTGCCAGCAGCTTCTACCCGACGGAACACTACGAGCAGTACTTC